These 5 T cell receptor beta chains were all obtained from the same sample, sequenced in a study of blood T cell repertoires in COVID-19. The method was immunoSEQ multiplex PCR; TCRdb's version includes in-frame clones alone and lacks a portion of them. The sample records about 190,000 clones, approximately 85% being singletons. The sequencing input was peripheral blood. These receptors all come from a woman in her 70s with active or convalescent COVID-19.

In DNA form, the CDR3 reads TGTGCCAGCAGCCAAGATCAGGGACTTAATGAAAAACTGTTTTTT. It codes for CASSQDQGLNEKLFF. The V call is TRBV4-2, the J call TRBJ1-4; D possibly corresponds to TRBD1 (5 bases). Germline V gives CDR1 LGHNA, CDR2 YNFKEQ. Trimming removed 0 bases from V and 4 bases from J, with 9 bases in between. The CDR3 covers 15 residues.

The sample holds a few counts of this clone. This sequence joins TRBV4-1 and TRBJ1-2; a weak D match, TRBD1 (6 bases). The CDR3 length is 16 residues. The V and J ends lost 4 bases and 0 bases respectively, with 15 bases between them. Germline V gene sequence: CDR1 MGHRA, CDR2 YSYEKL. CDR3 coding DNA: TGCGCCAGCAGCCCTGGGCAGGGGCCAGCTAACTATGGCTACACCTTC. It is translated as CASSPGQGPANYGYTF.

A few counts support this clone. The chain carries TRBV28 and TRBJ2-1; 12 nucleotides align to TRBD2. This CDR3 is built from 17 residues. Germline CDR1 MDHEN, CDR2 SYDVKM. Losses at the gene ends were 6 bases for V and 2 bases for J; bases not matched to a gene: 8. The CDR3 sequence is CASRSTSGSFPYNEQFF. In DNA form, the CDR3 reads TGTGCCAGCAGGTCGACTAGCGGGAGTTTCCCCTACAATGAGCAGTTCTTC.

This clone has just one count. CDR3 coding DNA: TGTGCCAGCTCACCTGGACTAGCGGGAAAGAATGAGCAGTTCTTC. Amino acid sequence: CASSPGLAGKNEQFF. The chain carries TRBV18 and TRBJ2-1; 12 bases align to TRBD2. V lost 3 bases, J lost 7 bases, and 4 bases stayed unmatched. The CDR3 totals 15 residues. Germline V gives CDR1 KGHSH, CDR2 LQKENI.

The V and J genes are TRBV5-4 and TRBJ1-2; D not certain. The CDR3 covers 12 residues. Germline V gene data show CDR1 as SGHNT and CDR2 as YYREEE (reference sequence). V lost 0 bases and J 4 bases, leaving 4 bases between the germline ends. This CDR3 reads CASSLDTYGYTF. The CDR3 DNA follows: TGTGCCAGCAGCTTGGACACCTATGGCTACACCTTC. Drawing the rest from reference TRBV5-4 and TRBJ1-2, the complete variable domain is ETGVTQSPTHLIKTRGQQVTLRCSSQSGHNTVSWYQQALGQGPQFIFQYYREEENGRGNFPPRFSGLQFPNYSSELNVNALELDDSALYLCASSLDTYGYTFGSGTRLTVV.